This entry lists 28 T cell receptor beta chains sequenced from one sample in a study of breast tumors, draining lymph nodes, adjacent tissues. TCRdb re-derived calls from the multiplex PCR reads in MiXCR, one entry per CDR3 protein. The table records 100,000 to 150,000 distinct CDR3 sequences, 20% of them present only once. Samples came from axillary lymph nodes draining the breast cancer. What was sequenced was axillary lymph node tissue. All receptors come from a female donor with breast cancer. Some clones in this sample may be carry-over from other donors' samples.

This clonotype has ten or more counts. The rearrangement joins TRBV27 to TRBJ1-6; D ambiguous. The CDR3 consists of 15 residues. Looked up from germline, CDR1 is MNHEY and CDR2 is SMNVEV (reference sequence). Deletions cut 6 bases from V and 5 bases from J, with 14 bases between. In DNA form, the CDR3 reads TGTGCCAGCAGCCCCGGCCGGGCCCATAATTCACCCCTCCACTTT. Translating it yields CASSPGRAHNSPLHF.

This clonotype was found many times. The J gene is TRBJ2-1, the V gene TRBV20-1, with D possibly being TRBD2 (6 bases). The length of the CDR3 is 15 residues. Trimming cost V 1 base and J 2 bases, with 12 bases left between them. Germline-derived CDR1 and CDR2 are DFQATT and SNEGSKA (reference sequence). The CDR3 DNA follows: TGCAGTGCTAGAGGCGGGACTCACACCTACAATGAGCAGTTCTTC. It codes for CSARGGTHTYNEQFF.

This clonotype showed up many times. The chain has TRBV19 and TRBJ2-7; 8 nucleotides agree with TRBD2. The CDR3 length is 14 residues. Looked up from germline, CDR1 is LNHDA and CDR2 is SQIVND (reference sequence). Trimming took 9 bases from V and 3 from J; bases not matched to a gene: 10. The CDR3 region has the DNA TGTGCCAGCCGGCCAGCGGGAGAGGGCTACGAGCAGTACTTC. It translates to CASRPAGEGYEQYF.

This clonotype was counted many times. The chain combines TRBV7-3 with TRBJ2-6; D is uncertain. This CDR3 comprises 14 residues. CDR1 SGHTA and CDR2 FQGTGA come from the germline V gene. V lost 8 bases and J 0 bases, leaving 8 bases between the germline ends. Here the CDR3 DNA reads TGTGCCAGCCAATCCTTCTCTGGGGCCAACGTCCTGACTTTC. Amino acids: CASQSFSGANVLTF.

This clonotype was observed many times. V is TRBV20-1 and J is TRBJ2-5; D gene ambiguous. The CDR3 is 13 residues long. In germline, CDR1 is DFQATT, CDR2 SNEGSKA (reference sequence). Trimming removed 0 bases at V and 2 bases at J, with 7 bases between. This CDR3 is CSARDRIQETQYF. In nucleotides, the CDR3 is TGCAGTGCTAGAGATCGGATTCAAGAGACCCAGTACTTC.

The chain links TRBV5-4 to TRBJ2-1; TRBD2 aligns across 8 bases. The CDR3 has 14 residues. The V gene end was trimmed by 4 bases and the J gene end by 6 bases; junction bases not matched to a gene: 6. Germline V gene data show CDR1 as SGHNT and CDR2 as YYREEE (reference sequence). The CDR3 spells CASSLGLVGNEQFF. For the CDR3, the DNA is TGTGCCAGCAGCCTGGGACTAGTTGGCAATGAGCAGTTCTTC.

The table lists this clonotype with a few counts. At one end, the junction sequence differs from germline, possibly due to a read error. The chain links TRBV6-1 to TRBJ2-1; the D gene is possibly TRBD2 (6 bases). CDR3 size: 15 residues. CDR1 is MNHNS, CDR2 SASEGT, per germline. Here the CDR3 reads CASSEMAGTYNEQSF. The CDR3 DNA follows: TGTGCCAGCAGTGAAATGGCGGGGACCTACAATGAGCAGTCCTTC.

This clonotype was observed at least ten times. The chain carries TRBV18 and TRBJ2-5; D not resolved. Looked up from germline, CDR1 is KGHSH and CDR2 is LQKENI. The CDR3 sequence is 14 residues long. V was cut by 3 bases and J by 4 bases, with 12 bases left in between. CDR3: CASSPGQSIETQYF. The CDR3 DNA sequence: TGTGCCAGCTCACCGGGTCAGTCAATAGAGACCCAGTACTTC.

This clonotype appeared once. The chain uses TRBV7-3 and TRBJ1-1; D possibly corresponds to TRBD1 (6 bases). The CDR3 covers 14 residues. From germline, CDR1 is SGHTA and CDR2 FQGTGA. The germline V and J ends were trimmed by 5 bases and 1 base, with 11 bases remaining between them. CDR3 sequence: CASSTTGPNTEAFF. CDR3 DNA: TGTGCCAGCAGCACGACAGGCCCGAACACTGAAGCTTTCTTT.

This clonotype was found many times. This sequence joins TRBV29-1 and TRBJ2-1; a possible D gene is TRBD1 (5 bases). V shed 3 bases and J shed 7 bases, with 19 bases lying between them. The germline V gene encodes CDR1 SQVTM and CDR2 ANQGSEA. CDR3 length: 15 residues. DNA of the CDR3: TGCAGCGTTGATACGTTAGTCAGGGTGGAAAATGAGCAGTTCTTC. Translated: CSVDTLVRVENEQFF.

This clonotype was found many times. This chain uses TRBV20-1 with TRBJ2-1; D remains ambiguous. Germline lookup yields CDR1 DFQATT and CDR2 SNEGSKA (reference sequence). This CDR3 has 11 residues. V shed 3 bases and J shed 8 bases, with 8 bases lying between them. CDR3 nucleotide sequence: TGCAGTGCTAGGACGTACTATGAGCAGTTCTTC. It is translated as CSARTYYEQFF.

This clonotype was seen repeatedly, ten times or more. The V and J genes are TRBV4-1 and TRBJ2-7; TRBD2 is a possible D gene (5 bases). V lost 0 bases and J 11 bases, leaving 14 bases between the germline ends. The CDR3 extends over 13 amino acids. Germline V lookup: CDR1 MGHRA, CDR2 YSYEKL. CDR3 in amino acids: CASSQDPGVREYF. CDR3 sequence (DNA): TGCGCCAGCAGCCAAGATCCCGGGGTACGGGAGTACTTC.

On this clonotype itself: The junction and the germline gene differ at one end; a read error may be behind it. The chain joins TRBV16 to TRBJ2-1, with D hard to call. The CDR3 is 14 residues long. Per the germline V gene, CDR1 is KGHSY and CDR2 is FQNENV. CDR3 in amino acids: CASSQRSPLNEQSF. In nucleotides, the CDR3 is TGTGCCAGCAGCCAAAGGTCACCCCTCAATGAGCAGTCCTTC.

This clonotype has a count of ten or more. The chain recombines TRBV3-1 with TRBJ1-2, with D tentatively TRBD1 (5 bases). V lost 5 bases and J 4 bases, leaving 17 bases between the germline ends. Germline CDR1 reads LGHDT; CDR2 reads YNNKEL (reference sequence). This CDR3 is 15 amino acids long. CDR3 DNA: TGTGCCAGCAGCATGCGCGCGGGACGTACCTATGGCTACACCTTC. Encoded protein: CASSMRAGRTYGYTF.

This clonotype was observed at least ten times. V and J are TRBV7-3 and TRBJ2-1; D is undetermined. This CDR3 has 13 amino acids. The V end was cut by 2 bases, the J end by 8 bases, with 10 bases between. The germline gives CDR1 SGHTA, CDR2 FQGTGA. Written as DNA, the CDR3 is TGTGCCAGCAGCTTACGGCTCTTGGATGAGCAGTTCTTC. It specifies CASSLRLLDEQFF. Supplemented by reference TRBV7-3 and TRBJ2-1, the full variable domain reads GAGVSQTPSNKVTEKGKYVELRCDPISGHTALYWYRQSLGQGPEFLIYFQGTGAADDSGLPNDRFFAVRPEGSVSTLKIQRTERGDSAVYLCASSLRLLDEQFFGPGTRLTVL.

This clonotype appeared many times. The chain joins TRBV12-3 or TRBV12-4 to TRBJ1-5; D might be TRBD1 (5 bases). The V and J ends lost 4 bases and 6 bases respectively, with 13 bases between them. The CDR3 is 14 residues long. The CDR3 loop reads CASSSQGPAQPQHF. For the CDR3, the DNA is TGTGCCAGCAGTTCGCAGGGCCCCGCTCAGCCCCAGCATTTT.

Turning to this clonotype: A junction end diverges from the germline sequence, so it may reflect a read error. V usage is TRBV5-1 and J usage is TRBJ2-1, with 7 bases fitting TRBD2. Germline V gene sequence: CDR1 SGHRS, CDR2 YFSETQ. The CDR3 spans 16 residues. This chain's CDR3 is CASSPGLPYSYSEQFF. The CDR3 DNA sequence: TGCGCCAGCAGCCCGGGACTACCGTACTCCTACAGTGAGCAGTTCTTC. The full variable domain, completed using reference TRBV5-1 and TRBJ2-1, is KAGVTQTPRYLIKTRGQQVTLSCSPISGHRSVSWYQQTPGQGLQFLFEYFSETQRNKGNFPGRFSGRQFSNSRSEMNVSTLELGDSALYLCASSPGLPYSYSEQFFGPGTRLTVL.

This clonotype was counted at least ten times. The rearrangement joins TRBV12-3 or TRBV12-4 to TRBJ1-5, with D unresolved. This CDR3 spans 15 amino acids. The germline V and J ends were trimmed by 2 bases and 0 bases, with 8 bases remaining between them. The CDR3 bases are TGTGCCAGCAGTTTATCTGGAAATAGCAATCAGCCCCAGCATTTT. It is translated as CASSLSGNSNQPQHF.

This clonotype was counted at least ten times. This chain links TRBV7-9 with TRBJ2-1; the D gene is possibly TRBD2 (6 bases). Trimming took off 4 bases at V and 8 bases at J, with 15 bases between the two ends. Germline lookup yields CDR1 SEHNR and CDR2 FQNEAQ (reference sequence). The CDR3 length is 14 residues. CDR3 DNA sequence: TGTGCCAGCAGCTCGGCTCCAGGAGGGGATGAGCAGTTCTTC. This sequence encodes CASSSAPGGDEQFF.

Turning to this clonotype: It may be a read error: a sequence one base away is much more abundant. This chain connects TRBV27 to TRBJ2-5; 7 bases agree with TRBD2. This CDR3 region has 14 residues. CDR1 MNHEY and CDR2 SMNVEV come from the germline V gene (reference sequence). The CDR3: CGSNLGRAKGTQYF. CDR3 nucleotide sequence: TGTGGCAGCAACCTGGGGAGGGCAAAGGGGACCCAGTACTTC.

The sample holds many counts of this clonotype. The chain employs TRBV4-1 and TRBJ2-7, with TRBD1 matching over 9 bases. The CDR3 covers 15 residues. The junction had 5 bases not matched to a gene; V was cut back by 1 base and J by 4 bases. In germline, CDR1 is MGHRA, CDR2 YSYEKL. The CDR3 coding sequence is TGCGCCAGCAGCCAAGTTGGGACAGGGAAGTACGAGCAGTACTTC. It is translated as CASSQVGTGKYEQYF.

This clonotype was observed at least ten times. This sequence joins TRBV20-1 and TRBJ2-7, with D possibly being TRBD1 (6 bases). V gave up 8 bases and J gave up 3 bases, with 14 bases separating them. This CDR3 has 12 amino acids. CDR1 is DFQATT and CDR2 is SNEGSKA in the germline V gene (reference sequence). As DNA, the CDR3 is TGCAGTCCCAGGGGTGAATACTACGAGCAGTACTTC. Translating it yields CSPRGEYYEQYF.

This clonotype was recorded many times. The V gene is TRBV6-6, the J gene TRBJ1-2; D is perhaps TRBD1 (5 bases). V was cut by 6 bases and J by 5 bases, with 16 bases left in between. Germline V gene data show CDR1 as MNHNY and CDR2 as SVGAGI (reference sequence). The CDR3 loop spans 14 amino acids. The CDR3 protein is CASSHDGGGYGYTF. CDR3 in DNA: TGTGCCAGCAGCCACGACGGGGGGGGTTATGGCTACACCTTC.

This clonotype was recorded at least ten times. This chain connects TRBV20-1 to TRBJ1-3; D uncertain. The germline CDR1 and CDR2 sequences are DFQATT and SNEGSKA (reference sequence). V lost 3 bases to trimming and J lost 0 bases, with 12 bases between them. There are 15 residues in the CDR3. The CDR3 reads CSASEGLASGNTIYF. CDR3 sequence (DNA): TGCAGTGCTAGTGAAGGGCTAGCCTCTGGAAACACCATATATTTT.

This clonotype was counted between two and nine times. Since a much larger clone is just one base distant, this may be a read error. This likely comes from a read error, as the CDR3 has no conserved phenylalanine or tryptophan at its end. This chain uses TRBV20-1 with TRBJ2-3; 8 nucleotides align to TRBD1. The CDR3 is 16 amino acids. The V gene end was trimmed by 3 bases and the J gene end by 5 bases; junction bases not matched to a gene: 13. Germline values: CDR1 DFQATT, CDR2 SNEGSKA (reference sequence). Here the CDR3 DNA reads TGCAGTGCTAGCCAGGACAGGGAAGTGCTTCGAGATACGCAGTATTCT. Protein product: CSASQDREVLRDTQYS.

This clonotype was seen many times. The J gene is TRBJ2-5, the V gene TRBV14; D possibly corresponds to TRBD1 (6 bases). The V gene lost 4 bases and the J gene lost 4 bases, with 10 bases spanning the gap. The CDR3 is 13 residues long. The germline gives CDR1 SGHDN, CDR2 FVKESK. The CDR3 sequence: CASSPTGRETQYF. The CDR3 region has the DNA TGTGCCAGCAGCCCTACAGGGAGAGAGACCCAGTACTTC.

This clonotype has ten or more counts. The chain combines TRBV7-8 with TRBJ2-2, with D possibly matching TRBD2 (5 bases). Germline values: CDR1 SGHVS, CDR2 FQNEAQ. The CDR3 spans 14 residues. V was shortened by 7 bases and J by 2 bases, with 11 bases between the two germline ends. DNA of the CDR3: TGTGCCAGCAAACTAGGTGCCAACACCGGGGAGCTGTTTTTT. It specifies CASKLGANTGELFF.

The chain carries TRBV6-1 and TRBJ2-6, with TRBD2 as a possible D gene (5 bases). The germline V and J ends were trimmed by 7 bases and 0 bases, with 16 bases remaining between them. The germline gives CDR1 MNHNS, CDR2 SASEGT. This CDR3 has 17 residues. The CDR3 sequence: CASNPEVGDSGANVLTF. The CDR3 nucleotides are TGTGCCAGCAACCCGGAGGTTGGGGACTCTGGGGCCAACGTCCTGACTTTC.